A selection of T cell receptor beta chains follows, all from one sample in a study of T cell repertoires in aging, cancer and after chemotherapy. Using its own MiXCR run on the multiplex PCR reads, TCRdb lists one record per CDR3 protein. This table holds around 1,400 distinct CDR3 sequences, under 25% found once. Sequencing used blood. These TCRs come from a human donor with a solid tumor. Both conserved end residues are part of each CDR3. A D gene is named only where the DNA matches it firmly. Not all rows give a size; the values are once, few, many and, for expanded clones, a class.

d_call clone_size j_call v_call cdr3_nt cdr3_aa
. . TRBJ2-3 TRBV7-9 TGTGCCAGCAGCTTAAGCGGCACAGATACGCAGTATTTT CASSLSGTDTQYF
. . TRBJ1-5 TRBV20-1 TGCAGTGCTAAGCCTGGACAGCAATATAGCAATCAGCCCCAGCATTTT CSAKPGQQYSNQPQHF
. medium-sized TRBJ2-5 TRBV6-5 TGTGCCAGCAGTTGGGATCGCGCAGGGGCGTATCAAGAGACCCAGTACTTC CASSWDRAGAYQETQYF
. medium-sized TRBJ1-5 TRBV6-5 TGTGCCAGCAGCCCAGCGGGGAGCAATCAGCCCCAGCATTTT CASSPAGSNQPQHF
. medium-sized TRBJ2-3 TRBV5-4 TGTGCCAGCAGCTTGGCCTCGACCGGGGATACGCAGTATTTT CASSLASTGDTQYF
. medium-sized TRBJ1-6 TRBV4-3 TGCGCCAGCAGCCAAGCACCGGACGGTAATTCACCCCTCCACTTT CASSQAPDGNSPLHF
. medium-sized TRBJ2-5 TRBV5-6 TGTGCCAGCAGCTTGGGGGGGGGCCCCGCGCAAGAGACCCAGTACTTC CASSLGGGPAQETQYF
. . TRBJ2-3 TRBV30 TGTGCCTGGAGTGTAGGGGGGTTCACAGATACGCAGTATTTT CAWSVGGFTDTQYF
TRBD1 medium-sized TRBJ2-7 TRBV7-2 TGTGCCAGCAGCTTAGACAGGGGGTCGGGGGAGCAGTACTTC CASSLDRGSGEQYF
. large TRBJ1-1 TRBV6-5 TGTGCCAGCAGTGGGAAGCAGGGGAAGGCTGAAGCTTTCTTT CASSGKQGKAEAFF
. . TRBJ1-5 TRBV6-5 TGTGCCAGCAGTTACTCGGGACACCAGCCCCAGCATTTT CASSYSGHQPQHF
TRBD1 . TRBJ1-6 TRBV6-2/TRBV6-3 TGTGCCAGCTCTATGCCCGGGACAGGGGTCTGGATAGAGTCACCCCTCCACTTT CASSMPGTGVWIESPLHF
TRBD2 once TRBJ2-3 TRBV5-6 TGTGCCAGCAGCTTGTTTCTCGGTGTCGGGGGGACAGATACGCAGTATTTT CASSLFLGVGGTDTQYF
. . TRBJ2-3 TRBV5-1 TGCGCCAGCAGCTTGGGGCAGGTCGGGGATACGCAGTATTTT CASSLGQVGDTQYF
. . TRBJ2-5 TRBV5-4 TGCACCAGCAGCTTGGGCTTTGAAGAGACCCAGTACTTC CTSSLGFEETQYF
. . TRBJ1-2 TRBV20-1 TGCAGTGCTAGAGATCGGATTACGGGGATGATCTATGGCTACACCTTC CSARDRITGMIYGYTF
TRBD2 medium-sized TRBJ2-1 TRBV19 TGTGCCAGTAGTATCAGGGCTAGCGGGGGGGGATACAATGAGCAGTTCTTC CASSIRASGGGYNEQFF
TRBD1 medium-sized TRBJ1-2 TRBV6-4 TGTGCCAGCAGTGACGGGGGAGGGGGCAACTATGGCTACACCTTC CASSDGGGGNYGYTF
. few TRBJ2-7 TRBV7-2 TGTGCCAGCAGCGTAGAGAAGGGGCGCGAGCAGTACTTC CASSVEKGREQYF
. . TRBJ2-7 TRBV5-1 TGCGCCAGCAGCTTGTACGCAGGGGGGTCGGGCGAGCAGTACTTC CASSLYAGGSGEQYF